The 11 T cell receptor beta chains listed next were all sequenced from one sample in a study of blood T cell repertoires in COVID-19. Clones were sequenced by immunoSEQ multiplex PCR, and TCRdb holds only the in-frame ones, with some missing. The sample consists of about 300,000 clones, about 88% of them appearing once. Specimen: peripheral blood. Receptors were obtained from a human donor with COVID-19, enrolled during active disease. The donor label of this sample is uncertain.

The chain recombines TRBV11-3 with TRBJ2-3; D remains unclear. CDR3 length: 13 amino acids. With 5 bases removed from V and 4 bases from J, the gap between germline ends came to 10 bases. Germline V gives CDR1 SGHNT, CDR2 YENEEA. The CDR3 protein is CASSLANADTQYF. CDR3 DNA: TGTGCCAGCAGCCTTGCGAACGCAGATACGCAGTATTTT. Combining the CDR3 with reference TRBV11-3 and TRBJ2-3 gives the whole variable domain EAGVVQSPRYKIIEKKQPVAFWCNPISGHNTLYWYLQNLGQGPELLIRYENEEAVDDSQLPKDRFSAERLKGVDSTLKIQPAELGDSAVYLCASSLANADTQYFGPGTRLTVL.

The rearrangement links TRBV9 to TRBJ2-3, with 11 bases lining up with TRBD2. V dropped 2 bases and J dropped 2; count of bases not matched to a gene: 4. The CDR3 loop spans 16 amino acids. The V gene's germline CDR1 is SGDLS and CDR2 YYNGEE. The chain's CDR3 is CASSVELAGVTDTQYF. The CDR3 DNA sequence: TGTGCCAGCAGCGTCGAACTAGCGGGGGTCACAGATACGCAGTATTTT. Drawing the rest from reference TRBV9 and TRBJ2-3, the complete variable domain is DSGVTQTPKHLITATGQRVTLRCSPRSGDLSVYWYQQSLDQGLQFLIQYYNGEERAKGNILERFSAQQFPDLHSELNLSSLELGDSALYFCASSVELAGVTDTQYFGPGTRLTVL.

The chain links TRBV5-6 to TRBJ1-5, with 9 bases fitting TRBD1. Germline V gene sequence: CDR1 SGHDT, CDR2 YYEEEE. This CDR3 region has 16 residues. V lost 6 bases, J lost 2 bases, and 9 bases stayed unmatched. CDR3 residues: CASTYRTGDGNQPQHF. CDR3 in DNA: TGTGCCAGCACCTATCGGACAGGGGATGGCAATCAGCCCCAGCATTTT. Full variable domain (missing parts from reference TRBV5-6 and TRBJ1-5): DAGVTQSPTHLIKTRGQQVTLRCSPKSGHDTVSWYQQALGQGPQFIFQYYEEEERQRGNFPDRFSGHQFPNYSSELNVNALLLGDSALYLCASTYRTGDGNQPQHFGDGTRLSIL.

The gene calls are TRBV27 and TRBJ2-1; TRBD2 is a possible D gene (6 bases). CDR1 is MNHEY, CDR2 SMNVEV, per germline (reference sequence). Trimming took 5 bases from V and 2 from J, leaving 19 bases between them. The CDR3 is 17 residues long. CDR3 amino acids: CASSGGIGRSPYNEQFF. CDR3 sequence (DNA): TGTGCCAGCAGTGGTGGGATCGGGAGAAGCCCCTACAATGAGCAGTTCTTC.

V and J are TRBV4-1 and TRBJ2-2; 7 bases match TRBD2. Germline CDR1 and CDR2: MGHRA and YSYEKL. This CDR3 is 19 amino acids long. With V trimmed by 4 bases and J by 3 bases, 17 bases remained unmatched. DNA for the CDR3: TGCGCCAGCAGCCTCTCCCCGCCGGGACTATCAACCGACACCGGGGAGCTGTTTTTT. It translates to CASSLSPPGLSTDTGELFF.

This clone has more than one count but fewer than ten. The V and J genes are TRBV19 and TRBJ2-2, with unresolved D. Per the germline V gene, CDR1 is LNHDA and CDR2 is SQIVND (reference sequence). This CDR3 region has 15 residues. V was shortened by 3 bases and J by 1 base, with 9 bases between the two germline ends. The DNA of the CDR3 is TGTGCCAGTAGTATGTCCGCGGAGAACACCGGGGAGCTGTTTTTT. Amino acids: CASSMSAENTGELFF.

In this sample, this clone turned up a few times. In nucleotides, the CDR3 is TGTGCCAGCAGCCTCGGGGGTAGCACAGATACGCAGTATTTT. Its translation: CASSLGGSTDTQYF. The V and J genes are TRBV3-1 (or the pseudogene TRBV3-2) and TRBJ2-3; possibly TRBD2 for D (6 bases). V was pared by 4 bases and J by 0 bases, with 8 bases between. In germline, CDR1 is LGHDT, CDR2 YNNKEL (reference sequence). The CDR3 spans 14 residues.

The rearrangement joins TRBV19 to TRBJ1-5; D uncertain. The germline gives CDR1 LNHDA, CDR2 SQIVND (reference sequence). The CDR3 is made up of 15 amino acids. Trimming pared 1 base from V and 7 bases from J, leaving 14 bases between. The CDR3 spells CASSIGLSSTQPQHF. In nucleotides, the CDR3 is TGTGCCAGTAGTATAGGGCTCTCCAGTACCCAGCCCCAGCATTTT.

The rearrangement joins TRBV7-2 to TRBJ1-4; 11 nucleotides align to TRBD1. The CDR3 is 14 residues long. The germline CDR1 and CDR2 sequences are SGHTA and FQGNSA. Losses at the gene ends were 5 bases for V and 8 bases for J; bases not matched to a gene: 4. The DNA for the CDR3 is TGTGCCAGCAGCCAGGACAGGGGGCGGGAAAAACTGTTTTTT. Its protein is CASSQDRGREKLFF.

This chain uses TRBV18 with TRBJ1-2; the match to TRBD1 covers 8 bases. The CDR3 is 15 residues long. V shed 1 base and J 6 bases; nucleotides not matched to a gene: 7. CDR1 is KGHSH, CDR2 LQKENI, per germline. The CDR3 DNA reads as TGTGCCAGCTCACCACTCAGGGGGCCCGTCGATGGCTACACCTTC. As protein: CASSPLRGPVDGYTF.

The chain joins TRBV6-5 to TRBJ2-7; possible D gene TRBD2, 6 bases. The V end was cut by 0 bases, the J end by 5 bases, with 11 bases between. The CDR3 totals 14 residues. Germline V gives CDR1 MNHEY, CDR2 SVGAGI. CDR3 nucleotides: TGTGCCAGCAGTTACTCCGGGAGTTCCCACGAGCAGTACTTC. This sequence encodes CASSYSGSSHEQYF.